These 30 T cell receptor beta chains share one sample of origin, sequenced in a study of shared clonotypes between healthy human individuals. Here immunoSEQ multiplex PCR was the method, and the copy in TCRdb shows in-frame clones only, minus some. The sample yields about 750,000 clones, 92% seen once. Naive CD8 cells, CD45RO-negative and positively selected for CCR7, excluded terminally differentiated effector memory CD45RA+ cells. What was sequenced was naive CD8+ T cells sorted from blood. All receptors derive from a man aged 25 to 45 in good health.

The CDR3 region has the DNA TGTGCCAGCAGTTACGGGACAGGGGGTCCCTATGGCTACACCTTC. As protein: CASSYGTGGPYGYTF. The rearrangement uses TRBV6-5 and TRBJ1-2, with TRBD1 matching over 11 bases. The ends lost 2 bases at V and 4 bases at J; junction bases unmatched: 3. Germline assignment: CDR1 MNHEY and CDR2 SVGAGI. This CDR3 contains 15 residues.

Only one count was recorded for this clone. The genes are TRBV7-6 and TRBJ2-5; 15 positions match TRBD2. Germline V gene data show CDR1 as SGHVS and CDR2 as FNYEAQ. The J segment lost 4 bases and the V segment lost 4 bases, leaving 4 bases of the junction unmatched. The CDR3 contains 16 residues. The CDR3 DNA is TGTGCCAGCAGCTCTCGGACTAGCGGGAGGGTAGAGACCCAGTACTTC. This codes for CASSSRTSGRVETQYF.

The CDR3 DNA follows: TGTGCCAGCAGCGAATGGGCAGGGGGGGACTATGGCTACACCTTC. Protein product: CASSEWAGGDYGYTF. V and J are TRBV7-8 and TRBJ1-2; 7 bases are a match to TRBD1. CDR1 is SGHVS, CDR2 FQNEAQ, per germline. With 5 bases clipped from V and 3 bases from J, the junction kept 9 bases outside the gene matches. The CDR3 extends over 15 amino acids.

The rearrangement uses TRBV7-9 and TRBJ2-5; D remains ambiguous. The CDR3 sequence is 13 residues long. Trimming took 5 bases from V and 5 from J, leaving 12 bases between them. Germline V gene lookup returns CDR1 SEHNR and CDR2 FQNEAQ (reference sequence). The CDR3 coding sequence is TGTGCCAGCAGCCCGTTCCTTCCGGAGACCCAGTACTTC. Its translation: CASSPFLPETQYF.

V and J are TRBV7-8 and TRBJ1-2; D not certain. Germline V gives CDR1 SGHVS, CDR2 FQNEAQ. V lost 3 bases to trimming and J lost 3 bases, with 8 bases between them. This CDR3 is 13 amino acids long. The CDR3: CASSFSKDYGYTF. The CDR3 DNA reads as TGTGCCAGCAGCTTTTCCAAAGACTATGGCTACACCTTC.

In DNA, the CDR3 is TGTGCCAGCAGTTCCGGACTAGGGAGCTCCTACAATGAGCAGTTCTTC. Its protein is CASSSGLGSSYNEQFF. This sequence joins TRBV6-5 and TRBJ2-1; 7 bases line up with TRBD2. This CDR3 has 16 amino acids. J gave up 0 bases and V 4 bases, and 6 bases lay outside the gene matches. Germline CDR1 and CDR2: MNHEY and SVGAGI.

The chain carries TRBV9 and TRBJ2-2, with no clear D. The V end lost 8 bases, the J end lost 4 bases, and 9 bases lay between the germline ends. Germline CDR1 reads SGDLS; CDR2 reads YYNGEE. This CDR3 contains 12 residues. DNA of the CDR3: TGTGCCAGAAGTAGGATCACCGGGGAGCTGTTTTTT. Translated, it gives CARSRITGELFF.

The sample holds many counts of this clone. The chain recombines TRBV6-4 with TRBJ2-3; 11 positions agree with TRBD2. The CDR3 length is 16 residues. CDR1 and CDR2 (germline): MRHNA, SNTAGT. J was trimmed by 2 bases and V by 2 bases; bases with no gene match: 3. CDR3 sequence: CASSDKTSGDTDTQYF. CDR3 in DNA: TGTGCCAGCAGTGACAAGACTAGCGGGGACACAGATACGCAGTATTTT.

The chain recombines TRBV27 with TRBJ2-2, with 7 positions matching TRBD2. V was clipped by 6 bases and J by 5 bases; unmatched bases: 3. The CDR3 covers 13 residues. Germline CDR1 is MNHEY and CDR2 is SMNVEV (reference sequence). The CDR3 here is CASRMGGTGELFF. CDR3 sequence (DNA): TGTGCCAGCAGAATGGGGGGGACCGGGGAGCTGTTTTTT.

CDR3 nucleotide sequence: TGTGCCAGTAGTATAGGACTAGCGGAAATATTCACCGGGGAGCTGTTTTTT. This gives the protein CASSIGLAEIFTGELFF. The V gene is TRBV19, the J gene TRBJ2-2; 9 nucleotides match TRBD2. Germline trimming cut 1 base from V and 4 bases from J; bases unmatched to any gene: 7. CDR3 length: 17 amino acids. The germline V gene has CDR1 LNHDA and CDR2 SQIVND (reference sequence).

The rearrangement uses TRBV15 and TRBJ1-2; possibly TRBD1 for D (5 bases). This CDR3 region has 17 residues. Germline V gives CDR1 LNHNV, CDR2 YYDKDF (reference sequence). The V and J ends lost 3 bases and 4 bases respectively, with 21 bases between them. The CDR3 nucleotides are TGTGCCACCAGCAGCCCCAGTGGGACTCCGACATCCTATGGCTACACCTTC. It codes for CATSSPSGTPTSYGYTF.

The rearrangement joins TRBV7-9 to TRBJ2-5; 9 nucleotides match TRBD2. CDR3 length: 16 residues. V dropped 5 bases and J dropped 1; count of bases not matched to a gene: 8. Germline V gene data show CDR1 as SEHNR and CDR2 as FQNEAQ (reference sequence). CDR3 coding DNA: TGTGCCAGCAGCGCAACGGCTAGCGGGACCCAAGAGACCCAGTACTTC. This gives the protein CASSATASGTQETQYF.

The chain has TRBV27 and TRBJ1-1, with 7 bases lining up with TRBD1. Germline CDR1 MNHEY, CDR2 SMNVEV (reference sequence). This CDR3 region has 14 residues. J lost 6 bases, V lost 4 bases, and 8 bases had no gene match. CDR3: CASSSYQGGAEAFF. In DNA form, the CDR3 reads TGTGCCAGCAGTTCTTACCAGGGGGGGGCTGAAGCTTTCTTT.

The chain carries TRBV13 and TRBJ2-7, with TRBD1 matching over 7 bases. Germline assignment: CDR1 PRHDT and CDR2 FYEKMQ (reference sequence). The CDR3 totals 16 residues. V shed 4 bases and J 1 base; nucleotides not matched to a gene: 10. The CDR3 protein is CASSSPRDSLSYEQYF. In DNA form, the CDR3 reads TGTGCCAGCAGCTCCCCCCGGGACAGTCTTTCCTACGAGCAGTACTTC.

This sequence joins TRBV28 and TRBJ2-7; TRBD2 matches at 8 bases. V was clipped by 4 bases and J by 4 bases; unmatched bases: 9. From germline, CDR1 is MDHEN and CDR2 SYDVKM. This CDR3 comprises 15 residues. The CDR3 here is CASSYSGVGAYEQYF. The DNA for the CDR3 is TGTGCCAGCAGTTATAGCGGGGTGGGGGCTTACGAGCAGTACTTC.

The V and J genes are TRBV11-2 and TRBJ2-7; TRBD2 matches at 12 bases. The V gene's germline CDR1 is SGHAT and CDR2 FQNNGV. This CDR3 has 17 residues. V shed 5 bases, J shed 0 bases, and the junction held 8 bases outside the gene matches. CDR3: CASSPGTSGPSSYEQYF. CDR3 in DNA: TGTGCCAGCAGCCCCGGGACTAGCGGGCCTAGCTCCTACGAGCAGTACTTC.

The CDR3 region is CAWTGVSDTQYF. The CDR3 bases are TGTGCCTGGACCGGGGTCTCAGATACGCAGTATTTT. The chain joins TRBV30 to TRBJ2-3; D possibly corresponds to TRBD2 (5 bases). The ends were cut back, 4 bases at V and 4 bases at J, with 9 bases in the middle. The CDR3 covers 12 residues. Germline CDR1 GTSNPN, CDR2 SVGIG (reference sequence).

The chain uses TRBV5-6 and TRBJ1-3; TRBD1 is a possible D gene (5 bases). This CDR3 has 14 amino acids. Deletions cut 2 bases from V and 2 bases from J, with 8 bases between. Germline CDR1 is SGHDT and CDR2 is YYEEEE. The CDR3 region is CASSFGTAGNTIYF. In nucleotides, the CDR3 is TGTGCCAGCAGCTTCGGGACTGCTGGAAACACCATATATTTT.

The J gene is TRBJ1-1, the V gene TRBV30; 9 positions agree with TRBD1. This CDR3 contains 14 residues. The germline V gene has CDR1 GTSNPN and CDR2 SVGIG (reference sequence). The V gene end was trimmed by 4 bases and the J gene end by 2 bases; junction bases not matched to a gene: 5. CDR3 bases: TGTGCCTGGACCATGGGACAGGGAAACACTGAAGCTTTCTTT. This translates into CAWTMGQGNTEAFF.

V gene TRBV9 combines with J gene TRBJ1-5; tentative D call: TRBD1 (5 bases). The CDR3 length is 13 residues. Germline lookup yields CDR1 SGDLS and CDR2 YYNGEE. Trimming pared 1 base from V and 7 bases from J, leaving 9 bases between. The CDR3 DNA reads TGTGCCAGCAGCGTATCGGACACCCAGCCCCAGCATTTT. Encoded protein: CASSVSDTQPQHF.

The V gene is TRBV7-9, the J gene TRBJ2-7, with 10 bases identical to TRBD1. The CDR3 is made up of 14 amino acids. After removal of 5 bases from V and 0 bases from J, the junction contained 1 base not matched to a gene. Germline CDR1 reads SEHNR; CDR2 reads FQNEAQ (reference sequence). This CDR3 is CASSRTGGSYEQYF. The CDR3 DNA sequence: TGTGCCAGCAGCCGGACAGGGGGCTCCTACGAGCAGTACTTC.

The chain carries TRBV7-9 and TRBJ2-5; TRBD1 agrees at 9 bases. Losses at the gene ends were 3 bases for V and 1 base for J; bases not matched to a gene: 6. Per germline, CDR1 SEHNR and CDR2 FQNEAQ (reference sequence). This CDR3 has 16 amino acids. This chain's CDR3 is CASSFPQGAGQETQYF. For the CDR3, the DNA is TGTGCCAGCAGCTTCCCACAGGGGGCAGGCCAAGAGACCCAGTACTTC.

V gene TRBV29-1 combines with J gene TRBJ2-1; 9 bases are a match to TRBD2. Germline-derived CDR1 and CDR2 are SQVTM and ANQGSEA. The CDR3 is made up of 16 amino acids. The V and J ends lost 7 bases and 2 bases, in that order; junction bases with no gene match: 12. CDR3: CSARTAGGGPYNEQFF. For the CDR3, the DNA is TGCAGCGCAAGAACGGCGGGAGGGGGCCCCTACAATGAGCAGTTCTTC.

V usage is TRBV11-3 and J usage is TRBJ2-7; D may be TRBD2 (5 bases). The germline V gene encodes CDR1 SGHNT and CDR2 YENEEA. The CDR3 has 13 amino acids. Trimming stripped 4 bases from V and 7 bases from J, with 14 bases between. This CDR3 reads CASSSASGGEQYF. CDR3 nucleotide sequence: TGTGCCAGCAGCTCAGCCAGCGGCGGGGAGCAGTACTTC. Drawing the rest from reference TRBV11-3 and TRBJ2-7, the complete variable domain is EAGVVQSPRYKIIEKKQPVAFWCNPISGHNTLYWYLQNLGQGPELLIRYENEEAVDDSQLPKDRFSAERLKGVDSTLKIQPAELGDSAVYLCASSSASGGEQYFGPGTRLTVT.

This clone occurred a few times. The rearrangement uses TRBV18 and TRBJ1-1; no clear D. Trimming took 0 bases from V and 4 from J, leaving 9 bases between them. The CDR3 runs to 14 residues. Germline CDR1 KGHSH, CDR2 LQKENI. CDR3 coding DNA: TGTGCCAGCTCACCACCGGGAGGGTCCACTGAAGCTTTCTTT. Residues: CASSPPGGSTEAFF.

The V call is TRBV21-1, the J call TRBJ2-1; whether TRBD2, the table's D call, matches the DNA was not checked. TRBV21-1 is a listed pseudogene. This CDR3 comprises 16 residues. CDR3 region: CASSKVWKREGYEQFF. As DNA, the CDR3 is TGTGCCAGCAGCAAAGTGTGGAAGCGGGAGGGCTATGAGCAGTTCTTC.

The gene calls are TRBV4-1 and TRBJ2-7, with D hard to call. The CDR3 loop spans 16 amino acids. CDR1 is MGHRA, CDR2 YSYEKL, per germline. The germline V and J ends were trimmed by 1 base and 2 bases, with 15 bases remaining between them. The CDR3 coding sequence is TGCGCCAGCAGCCAAGCTATCGGTATGAATGCCTACGAGCAGTACTTC. As protein: CASSQAIGMNAYEQYF.

In this sample, this clone turned up once. V and J are TRBV5-1 and TRBJ2-7, with D possibly TRBD2 on 6 matching bases. From germline, CDR1 is SGHRS and CDR2 YFSETQ. V gave up 0 bases and J gave up 0 bases, with 10 bases separating them. The CDR3 runs to 15 residues. The DNA for the CDR3 is TGCGCCAGCAGCTTGGAGGGCGGGACCTCCTACGAGCAGTACTTC. Residues: CASSLEGGTSYEQYF.

V usage is TRBV14 and J usage is TRBJ2-7; 10 bases align to TRBD2. Germline CDR1 is SGHDN and CDR2 is FVKESK. The CDR3 consists of 16 residues. The trim removed 3 bases at V and 12 bases at J, leaving 17 bases unmatched. CDR3 sequence (DNA): TGTGCCAGCAGCCAGACTCCCGGACTAGCGGCTCCCTTTCCGTACTTC. As protein: CASSQTPGLAAPFPYF.

The rearrangement joins TRBV9 to TRBJ2-5; unclear D gene. V was pared by 2 bases and J by 5 bases, with 10 bases between. This CDR3 spans 13 amino acids. CDR1 and CDR2 (germline): SGDLS, YYNGEE. The CDR3 DNA is TGTGCCAGCAGCGTTGACGTTACCGAGACCCAGTACTTC. Encoded protein: CASSVDVTETQYF. The full variable domain, in which reference TRBV9 and TRBJ2-5 provide the parts outside the CDR3, is DSGVTQTPKHLITATGQRVTLRCSPRSGDLSVYWYQQSLDQGLQFLIQYYNGEERAKGNILERFSAQQFPDLHSELNLSSLELGDSALYFCASSVDVTETQYFGPGTRLLVL.